Listed below are T cell receptor beta chains from one sample, sequenced in a study of blood T cell repertoires in COVID-19. Only in-frame clones appear in the TCRdb table, and some are missing; sequencing was by immunoSEQ multiplex PCR. Of approximately 21,000 clones listed, roughly four fifths are singletons. The sequenced sample consisted of peripheral blood. All receptors come from a human donor in a cohort sampled during active COVID-19. Each CDR3 is given with its conserved first and last residue. D genes are given only for firm matches. A clone size is listed for some rows: how often the clone was seen (once, few, many), or a class if it is expanded.

V	size	J	D	DNA	CDR3
TRBV6-6	NA	TRBJ1-1	NA	TGTGCCAGCAGTTACCCCTTCGGACTGTTCGGGGCTTTCTTT	CASSYPFGLFGAFF
TRBV5-4	NA	TRBJ2-1	NA	TGTGCCAGCAGCTTGGATGGGGGCCTGGGCTCCTACAATGAGCAGTTCTTC	CASSLDGGLGSYNEQFF
TRBV6-5	few	TRBJ1-5	TRBD1	TGTGCCAGCGTGGGGACAGGGGAAGGCAATCAGCCCCAGCATTTT	CASVGTGEGNQPQHF
TRBV7-9	NA	TRBJ2-1	TRBD2	TGTGCCAGCAGCGGGGGACGGGAGGGCTCCTACAATGAGCAGTTCTTC	CASSGGREGSYNEQFF
TRBV2	NA	TRBJ1-1	NA	TGTGCCAGCAGTCGTGAGGACTCACCGAACACTGAAGCTTTCTTT	CASSREDSPNTEAFF
TRBV28	NA	TRBJ1-2	NA	TGTGCCAGCAGTTTACCTACTGGACTCGGCTATGGCTACACCTTC	CASSLPTGLGYGYTF
TRBV11-3	NA	TRBJ2-7	NA	TGTGCCAGCAGCTTCGACAACTACGAGCAGTACTTC	CASSFDNYEQYF
TRBV5-8	NA	TRBJ1-1	TRBD1	TGTGCCAGCAGCTATCCGGGACAGGGTAGGGACACTGAAGCTTTCTTT	CASSYPGQGRDTEAFF
TRBV28	NA	TRBJ1-2	TRBD1	TGTGCCAGCAGTTTAGGCAGGGGGCATGACTATGGCTACACCTTC	CASSLGRGHDYGYTF
TRBV19	NA	TRBJ2-2	TRBD2	TGTGCCAGTAAAAATGGGGGACTAAGCTACACCGGGGAGCTGTTTTTT	CASKNGGLSYTGELFF
TRBV30	NA	TRBJ1-3	NA	TGTGCCTGGAGTGTACGGATCTGGCTGGCAGGCCCCTTAAGGAACACCATATATTTT	CAWSVRIWLAGPLRNTIYF
TRBV7-2	NA	TRBJ2-3	TRBD2	TGTGCCAGCAGCTTAGGAGCGGGGCGAAATACAGATACGCAGTATTTT	CASSLGAGRNTDTQYF
TRBV5-4	NA	TRBJ2-2	NA	TGTGCCAGCAGCTTGGAGCCGGGTGGGGAGCTGTTTTTT	CASSLEPGGELFF
TRBV24-1	once	TRBJ1-1	NA	TGTGCCACCAGTGATGCGCGCCACGGAGCTGAAGCTTTCTTT	CATSDARHGAEAFF
TRBV19	few	TRBJ1-2	TRBD1	TGTGCCAGTAGTGGTGTGGCAGGGGGAGGCTACACCTTC	CASSGVAGGGYTF
TRBV30	once	TRBJ1-4	TRBD1	TGTGCCTGGCGGGACAGGGGCCCGCGGGAAAAACTGTTTTTT	CAWRDRGPREKLFF
TRBV27	NA	TRBJ2-2	NA	TGTGCCAGCAGCTACAACGGGGTCACCGGGGAGCTGTTTTTT	CASSYNGVTGELFF
TRBV7-9	NA	TRBJ1-4	TRBD1	TGTGCCAGCAGCGGGGGGACAGGGGGAACGTGGACTAATGAAAAACTGTTTTTT	CASSGGTGGTWTNEKLFF
TRBV7-3	NA	TRBJ2-1	TRBD2	TGTGCCAGCAGCTCCAGACTAGCGGGGGGTAATGAGCAGTTCTTC	CASSSRLAGGNEQFF
TRBV4-3	NA	TRBJ1-1	NA	TGCGCCAGCAGCCAAAGGGGGGGAATTAGGACTGAAGCTTTCTTT	CASSQRGGIRTEAFF
TRBV30	once	TRBJ1-6	NA	TGTGCCTGGACCCTCGGTAGATCCTATAATTCACCCCTCCACTTT	CAWTLGRSYNSPLHF
TRBV18	NA	TRBJ1-4	NA	TGTGCCAGCTCACCGGGCAGGGAGGCTAATGAAAAACTGTTTTTT	CASSPGREANEKLFF
TRBV5-1	NA	TRBJ1-5	NA	TGCGCCAGCCCGAGGGATCAGCCCCAGCATTTT	CASPRDQPQHF
TRBV3-1/TRBV3-2	NA	TRBJ2-1	TRBD1	TGTGCCAGCAGCCTCCGACAGGGAACCTACAATGAGCAGTTCTTC	CASSLRQGTYNEQFF
TRBV18	NA	TRBJ2-1	NA	TGTGCCAGCTCACCGGGGAGCAATGAGCAGTTCTTC	CASSPGSNEQFF
TRBV9	once	TRBJ2-7	TRBD2	TGTGCCAGCAGCGGGGGACTAGCCTACGAGCAGTACTTC	CASSGGLAYEQYF
TRBV14	NA	TRBJ1-4	NA	TGTGCCAGCAGCCAAAACGGGGTACGGGCGGAAAAACTGTTTTTT	CASSQNGVRAEKLFF
TRBV18	NA	TRBJ2-1	NA	TGTGCCAGCTCAGAATCTAACAATGAGCAGTTCTTC	CASSESNNEQFF
TRBV5-1	NA	TRBJ2-1	TRBD1	TGCGCCAGCAGCTTAGATTCGCAGGGGGCGACTTTGTTCTTC	CASSLDSQGATLFF
TRBV21-1	NA	TRBJ1-1	NA	TGTGCCAGCAGAGGACAGGCTTTAAGTCTAACCACTGAAGCTTTCTTT	CASRGQALSLTTEAFF
TRBV2	NA	TRBJ2-2	NA	TGTGCCAGCAGTGACGAGGCTGCTTCGAACACCGGGGAGCTGTTTTTT	CASSDEAASNTGELFF
TRBV28	few	TRBJ1-6	TRBD1	TGTGCCACCAAACCGGGACAGATCTATAATTCACCCCTCCACTTT	CATKPGQIYNSPLHF
TRBV5-1	NA	TRBJ2-7	NA	TGCGCCAGCAGCTTGGCGGTCTCCTACGAGCAGTACTTC	CASSLAVSYEQYF
TRBV7-3	NA	TRBJ2-1	NA	TGTGCCAGCAGGGAACGCAACGGGAGTTTAGGACTATACAATGAGCAGTTCTTC	CASRERNGSLGLYNEQFF
TRBV7-9	NA	TRBJ1-5	NA	TGTGCCAGCAGCTTAGGGGGGGGACGGGATCAGCCCCAGCATTTT	CASSLGGGRDQPQHF
TRBV6-6	NA	TRBJ2-7	NA	TGTGCCAGCAGCACAACAGGGCGGATTACCGAGCAGTACTTC	CASSTTGRITEQYF
TRBV2	NA	TRBJ1-1	TRBD1	TGTGCCAGCGGGTACAGGGGGAACACTGAAGCTTTCTTT	CASGYRGNTEAFF
TRBV7-2	once	TRBJ2-5	TRBD2	TGTGCCAGCAGCTCCAGGACTAGCGGGGTCATAGAGACCCAGTACTTC	CASSSRTSGVIETQYF
TRBV27	NA	TRBJ1-2	NA	TGTGCCAGCAGTTTATATTCGACAGGAGGTCTCTATGGCTACACCTTC	CASSLYSTGGLYGYTF
TRBV27	NA	TRBJ1-3	NA	TGTGCCAGCAGTTCTTTTCAGGGGTCATTTGGAAACACCATATATTTT	CASSSFQGSFGNTIYF
TRBV27	NA	TRBJ1-1	NA	TGTGCCAGCAGTTTATTGGGCAGGGGTTTGGCTGAAGCTTTCTTT	CASSLLGRGLAEAFF
TRBV5-4	NA	TRBJ1-2	NA	TGTGCCAGCAGCTTGGACAGTAACTATGGCTACACCTTC	CASSLDSNYGYTF
TRBV27	few	TRBJ1-6	TRBD1	TGTGCCAGCAGTACCCCCGGGACAGGGGTAGCCACCCTCCACTTT	CASSTPGTGVATLHF
TRBV11-3	NA	TRBJ1-1	NA	TGTGCCAGCAGCTTAGGACAGGCTGAAGCTTTCTTT	CASSLGQAEAFF
TRBV2	NA	TRBJ1-3	TRBD1	TGTGCCAGCAGTGCCGACAGGGGGCGAGGAAACACCATATATTTT	CASSADRGRGNTIYF
TRBV5-6	once	TRBJ1-2	NA	TGTGCCAGCAGCGGGGCAGGGAACTATGGCTACACCTTC	CASSGAGNYGYTF
TRBV10-3	NA	TRBJ1-5	NA	TGTGCCATCAGTGAGTCAGCCCCTAGCAATCAGCCCCAGCATTTT	CAISESAPSNQPQHF